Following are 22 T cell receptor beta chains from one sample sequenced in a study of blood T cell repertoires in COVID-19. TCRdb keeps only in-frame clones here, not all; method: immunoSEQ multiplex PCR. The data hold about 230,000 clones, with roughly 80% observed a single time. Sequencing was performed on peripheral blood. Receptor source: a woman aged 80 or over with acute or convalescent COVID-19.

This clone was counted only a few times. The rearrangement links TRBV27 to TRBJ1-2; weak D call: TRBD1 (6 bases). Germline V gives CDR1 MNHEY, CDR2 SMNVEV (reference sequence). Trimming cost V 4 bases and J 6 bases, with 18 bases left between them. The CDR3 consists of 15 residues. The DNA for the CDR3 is TGTGCCAGCAGTTCGTCAGGGGTAAATGGGGATGGCTACACCTTC. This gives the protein CASSSSGVNGDGYTF.

The CDR3 DNA is TGCGCCAGCCGTTGGCCAGTCAACACCGGGGAGCTGTTTTTT. Translation: CASRWPVNTGELFF. The chain employs TRBV10-1 and TRBJ2-2; D not resolved. The CDR3 consists of 14 residues. Trimming stripped 8 bases from V and 2 bases from J, with 12 bases between. The germline V gene has CDR1 WNHNN and CDR2 SYGVQD (reference sequence).

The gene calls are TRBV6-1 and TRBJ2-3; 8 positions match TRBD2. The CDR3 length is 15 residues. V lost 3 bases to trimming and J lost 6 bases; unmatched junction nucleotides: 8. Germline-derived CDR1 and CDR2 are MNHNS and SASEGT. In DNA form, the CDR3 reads TGTGCCAGCAGTGATTCCCAGCGGGAGTATGATACGCAGTATTTT. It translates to CASSDSQREYDTQYF.

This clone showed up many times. In nucleotides, the CDR3 is TGTGCCAGCAGTGACGCGGGGGGGCCCTACAATGAGCAGTTCTTC. Its translation is CASSDAGGPYNEQFF. The chain has TRBV6-4 and TRBJ2-1, with 9 bases lining up with TRBD2. In germline, CDR1 is MRHNA, CDR2 SNTAGT. Unmatched junction bases numbered 1, after V lost 2 bases and J lost 2 bases. The CDR3 runs 15 residues.

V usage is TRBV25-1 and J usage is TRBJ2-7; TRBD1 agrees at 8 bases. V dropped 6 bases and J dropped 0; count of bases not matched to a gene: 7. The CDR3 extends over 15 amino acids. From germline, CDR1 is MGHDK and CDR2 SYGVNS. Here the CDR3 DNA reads TGTGCCAGCAGCTCCTCCGGGACAGGCTCCTACGAGCAGTACTTC. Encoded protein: CASSSSGTGSYEQYF.

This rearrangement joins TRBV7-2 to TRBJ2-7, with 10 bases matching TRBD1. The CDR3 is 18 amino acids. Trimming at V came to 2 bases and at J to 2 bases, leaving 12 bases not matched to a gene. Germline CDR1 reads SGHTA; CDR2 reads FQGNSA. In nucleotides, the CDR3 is TGTGCCAGCAGCTTACGGGACAGGGGTATGGCTAAAACCTACGAGCAGTACTTC. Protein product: CASSLRDRGMAKTYEQYF.

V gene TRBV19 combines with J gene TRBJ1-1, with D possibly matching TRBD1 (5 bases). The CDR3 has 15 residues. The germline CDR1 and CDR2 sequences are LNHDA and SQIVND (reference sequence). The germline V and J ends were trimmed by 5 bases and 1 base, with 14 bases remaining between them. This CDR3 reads CASSFPRVPNTEAFF. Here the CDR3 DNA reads TGTGCCAGTAGTTTTCCCAGGGTGCCGAACACTGAAGCTTTCTTT.

The CDR3 loop is CASPWGDEQFF. Written as DNA, the CDR3 is TGTGCCAGTCCCTGGGGGGATGAGCAGTTCTTC. The gene calls are TRBV7-6 and TRBJ2-1, with D possibly being TRBD2 (6 bases). The CDR3 is 11 residues long. V was trimmed by 9 bases and J by 8 bases, leaving 11 bases between them. Germline assignment: CDR1 SGHVS and CDR2 FNYEAQ.

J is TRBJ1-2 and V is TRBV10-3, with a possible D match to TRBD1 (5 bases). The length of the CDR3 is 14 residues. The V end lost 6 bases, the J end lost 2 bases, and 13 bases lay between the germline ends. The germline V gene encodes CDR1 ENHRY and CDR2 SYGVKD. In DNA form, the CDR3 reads TGTGCCATCAGGGCTCTGACAGCGAACTATGGCTACACCTTC. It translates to CAIRALTANYGYTF.

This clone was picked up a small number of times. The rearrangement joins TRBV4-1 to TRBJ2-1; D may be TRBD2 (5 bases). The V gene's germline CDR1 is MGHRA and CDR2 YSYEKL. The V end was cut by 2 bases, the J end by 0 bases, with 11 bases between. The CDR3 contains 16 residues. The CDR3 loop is CASSQLGVSSYNEQFF. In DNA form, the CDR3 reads TGCGCCAGCAGCCAACTCGGGGTTAGCTCCTACAATGAGCAGTTCTTC.

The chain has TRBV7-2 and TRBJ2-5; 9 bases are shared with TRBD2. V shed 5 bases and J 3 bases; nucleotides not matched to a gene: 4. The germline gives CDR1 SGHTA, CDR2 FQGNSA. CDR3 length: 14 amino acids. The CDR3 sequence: CASSRGGAEETQYF. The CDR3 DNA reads TGTGCCAGCAGCCGCGGGGGGGCCGAAGAGACCCAGTACTTC.

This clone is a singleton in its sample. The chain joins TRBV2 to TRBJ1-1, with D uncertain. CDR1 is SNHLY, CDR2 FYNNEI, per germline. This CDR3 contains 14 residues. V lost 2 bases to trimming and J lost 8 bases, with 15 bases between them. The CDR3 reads CASSERTQELEAFF. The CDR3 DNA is TGTGCCAGCAGTGAAAGGACTCAAGAGCTGGAAGCTTTCTTT.

The CDR3 reads CAIRAWDRAQETQYF. CDR3 coding DNA: TGTGCCATCAGGGCCTGGGACAGAGCCCAAGAGACCCAGTACTTC. The chain combines TRBV10-3 with TRBJ2-5, with 7 bases that match TRBD1. After removal of 6 bases from V and 1 base from J, the junction contained 8 bases not matched to a gene. Germline CDR1 and CDR2: ENHRY and SYGVKD. This CDR3 has 15 residues.

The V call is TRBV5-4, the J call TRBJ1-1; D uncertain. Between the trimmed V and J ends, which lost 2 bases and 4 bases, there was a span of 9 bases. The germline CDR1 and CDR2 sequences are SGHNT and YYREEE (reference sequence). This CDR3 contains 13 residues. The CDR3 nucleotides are TGTGCCAGCAGCTTCAGGAGGGCCACTGAAGCTTTCTTT. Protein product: CASSFRRATEAFF.

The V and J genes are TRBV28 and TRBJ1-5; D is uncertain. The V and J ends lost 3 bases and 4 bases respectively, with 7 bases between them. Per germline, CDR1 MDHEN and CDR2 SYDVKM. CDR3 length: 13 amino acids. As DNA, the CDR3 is TGTGCCAGCAGTTTTGTCAGAAATCAGCCCCAGCATTTT. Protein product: CASSFVRNQPQHF.

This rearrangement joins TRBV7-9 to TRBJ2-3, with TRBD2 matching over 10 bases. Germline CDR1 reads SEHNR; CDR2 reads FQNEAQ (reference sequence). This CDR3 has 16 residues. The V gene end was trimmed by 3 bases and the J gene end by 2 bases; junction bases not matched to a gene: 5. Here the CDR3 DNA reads TGTGCCAGCAGCTTTGGACTAGCGGAGAACACAGATACGCAGTATTTT. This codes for CASSFGLAENTDTQYF.

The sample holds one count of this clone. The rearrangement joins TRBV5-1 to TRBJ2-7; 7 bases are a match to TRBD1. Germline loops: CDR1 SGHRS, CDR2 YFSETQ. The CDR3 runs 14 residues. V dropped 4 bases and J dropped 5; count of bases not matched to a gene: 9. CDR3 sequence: CASSIRQGIHEQYF. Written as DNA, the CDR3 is TGCGCCAGCAGCATCCGACAGGGAATCCACGAGCAGTACTTC.

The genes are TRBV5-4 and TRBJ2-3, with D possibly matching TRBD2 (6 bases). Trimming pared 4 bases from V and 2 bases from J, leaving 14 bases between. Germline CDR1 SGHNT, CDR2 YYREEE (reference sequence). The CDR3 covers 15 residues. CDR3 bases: TGTGCCAGCAGCCTTAATAGCGGATTCACAGATACGCAGTATTTT. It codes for CASSLNSGFTDTQYF. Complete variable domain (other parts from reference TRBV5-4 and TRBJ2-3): ETGVTQSPTHLIKTRGQQVTLRCSSQSGHNTVSWYQQALGQGPQFIFQYYREEENGRGNFPPRFSGLQFPNYSSELNVNALELDDSALYLCASSLNSGFTDTQYFGPGTRLTVL.

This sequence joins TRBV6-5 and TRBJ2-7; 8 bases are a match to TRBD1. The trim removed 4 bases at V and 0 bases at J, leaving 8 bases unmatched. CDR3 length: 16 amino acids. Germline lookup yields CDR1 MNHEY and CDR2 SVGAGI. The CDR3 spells CASSSTPGQASYEQYF. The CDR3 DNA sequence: TGTGCCAGCAGTTCGACCCCGGGACAGGCCTCCTACGAGCAGTACTTC.

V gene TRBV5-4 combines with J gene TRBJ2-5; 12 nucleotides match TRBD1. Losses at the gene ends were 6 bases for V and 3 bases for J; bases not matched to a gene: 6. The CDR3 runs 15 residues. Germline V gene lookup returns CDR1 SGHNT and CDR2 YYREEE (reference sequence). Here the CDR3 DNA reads TGTGCCAGCACAGGGACAGGGGGCTTCGAAGAGACCCAGTACTTC. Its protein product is CASTGTGGFEETQYF. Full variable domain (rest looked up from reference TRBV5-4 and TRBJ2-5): ETGVTQSPTHLIKTRGQQVTLRCSSQSGHNTVSWYQQALGQGPQFIFQYYREEENGRGNFPPRFSGLQFPNYSSELNVNALELDDSALYLCASTGTGGFEETQYFGPGTRLLVL.

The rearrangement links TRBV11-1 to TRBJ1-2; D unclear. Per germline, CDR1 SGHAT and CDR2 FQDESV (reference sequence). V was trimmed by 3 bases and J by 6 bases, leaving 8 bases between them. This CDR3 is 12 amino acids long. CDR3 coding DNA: TGTGCCAGCAGCTTTTCGGGTAATGGCTACACCTTC. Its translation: CASSFSGNGYTF.

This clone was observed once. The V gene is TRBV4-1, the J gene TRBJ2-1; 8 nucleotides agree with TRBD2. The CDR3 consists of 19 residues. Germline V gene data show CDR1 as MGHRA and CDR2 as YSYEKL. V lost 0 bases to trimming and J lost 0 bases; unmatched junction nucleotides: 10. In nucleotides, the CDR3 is TGCGCCAGCAGCCAAGAATACGGACTAGCCCTGAGCTCCTACAATGAGCAGTTCTTC. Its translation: CASSQEYGLALSSYNEQFF.